The 22 T cell receptor beta chains listed next were all sequenced from one sample in a study of blood T cell repertoires in COVID-19. Clones were sequenced by immunoSEQ multiplex PCR, and TCRdb holds only the in-frame ones, with some missing. The repertoire consists of 430,000 or so clones, with around nine tenths occurring once and the leading ten covering approximately 1.8%. The sample was PBMCs or T cells enriched from blood (not recorded which). Receptors originate from a woman aged 40 to 50 who had recovered from COVID-19.

The J gene is TRBJ1-4, the V gene TRBV4-1, with a tentative D call TRBD1 (6 bases). The ends were cut back, 5 bases at V and 4 bases at J, with 23 bases in the middle. CDR1 and CDR2 (germline): MGHRA, YSYEKL. CDR3 length: 18 residues. In nucleotides, the CDR3 is TGCGCCAGCAGCTACCGGGACAACTTCCAGTCAAGTAATGAAAAACTGTTTTTT. Its translation is CASSYRDNFQSSNEKLFF.

This chain uses TRBV19 with TRBJ1-4, with 7 bases that match TRBD1. The germline V gene encodes CDR1 LNHDA and CDR2 SQIVND (reference sequence). The CDR3 spans 13 residues. The junction had 5 bases not matched to a gene; V was cut back by 8 bases and J by 5 bases. CDR3 loop: CASFDRVNEKLFF. The CDR3 DNA is TGTGCCAGTTTCGACAGGGTAAATGAAAAACTGTTTTTT.

V gene TRBV5-1 combines with J gene TRBJ2-5; 11 positions agree with TRBD1. The length of the CDR3 is 15 residues. Per germline, CDR1 SGHRS and CDR2 YFSETQ. The V segment lost 4 bases and the J segment 4 bases; nucleotides outside the gene matches: 6. The CDR3 reads CASSKPGQGGETQYF. The CDR3 nucleotides are TGCGCCAGCAGCAAACCGGGACAGGGGGGAGAGACCCAGTACTTC.

CDR3 region: CASSLVDNEQFF. The DNA for the CDR3 is TGTGCCAGCAGTTTAGTAGACAATGAGCAGTTCTTC. The chain joins TRBV12-3 or TRBV12-4 to TRBJ2-1; no reliable D call. Trimming left V 1 base short and J 5 bases short, with 3 bases between. The CDR3 consists of 12 residues.

The rearrangement links TRBV29-1 to TRBJ1-1; 8 nucleotides line up with TRBD1. Trimming cost V 4 bases and J 0 bases; bases outside gene matches: 7. In germline, CDR1 is SQVTM, CDR2 ANQGSEA. This CDR3 is 15 amino acids long. The CDR3 DNA reads as TGCAGCGTTGGGGGACAGGCCCGATTGAACACTGAAGCTTTCTTT. Translation: CSVGGQARLNTEAFF.

The chain joins TRBV24-1 to TRBJ2-3; TRBD2 agrees at 8 bases. V gave up 4 bases and J gave up 3 bases; unmatched junction bases: 5. The CDR3 contains 15 residues. CDR1 KGHDR and CDR2 SFDVKD come from the germline V gene. CDR3 in DNA: TGTGCCACCAGTGACATCGGACTAGCTACAGATACGCAGTATTTT. Amino acids: CATSDIGLATDTQYF.

This clone was counted between two and nine times. The chain combines TRBV5-6 with TRBJ1-2; D gene uncertain. Germline V gene sequence: CDR1 SGHDT, CDR2 YYEEEE. V was shortened by 3 bases and J by 5 bases, with 23 bases between the two germline ends. The CDR3 is 17 residues long. This CDR3 reads CASSWEAGYQPFYGYTF. The CDR3 DNA follows: TGTGCCAGCAGCTGGGAGGCGGGATACCAGCCTTTTTATGGCTACACCTTC. The variable domain in full, with the rest retrieved from reference TRBV5-6 and TRBJ1-2, is DAGVTQSPTHLIKTRGQQVTLRCSPKSGHDTVSWYQQALGQGPQFIFQYYEEEERQRGNFPDRFSGHQFPNYSSELNVNALLLGDSALYLCASSWEAGYQPFYGYTFGSGTRLTVV.

V is TRBV19 and J is TRBJ2-1, with 7 bases matching TRBD2. Germline trimming cut 2 bases from V and 4 bases from J; bases unmatched to any gene: 5. The CDR3 extends over 15 amino acids. Germline V gene data show CDR1 as LNHDA and CDR2 as SQIVND (reference sequence). The CDR3 here is CASSIRSGPYNEQFF. In nucleotides, the CDR3 is TGTGCCAGTAGTATACGTAGCGGGCCTTACAATGAGCAGTTCTTC.

This chain joins TRBV7-9 and TRBJ2-5, with 10 bases lining up with TRBD1. The CDR3 has 15 amino acids. Germline-derived CDR1 and CDR2 are SEHNR and FQNEAQ (reference sequence). With 2 bases clipped from V and 5 bases from J, the junction kept 5 bases outside the gene matches. The DNA of the CDR3 is TGTGCCAGCAGCTTAAGGGACAGGGGCCCTGAGACCCAGTACTTC. Translation: CASSLRDRGPETQYF.

The gene calls are TRBV5-4 and TRBJ2-1; 12 positions agree with TRBD2. Germline loops: CDR1 SGHNT, CDR2 YYREEE (reference sequence). The ends lost 4 bases at V and 5 bases at J; junction bases unmatched: 4. There are 15 residues in the CDR3. The CDR3 sequence is CASSLAGGDNNEQFF. DNA of the CDR3: TGTGCCAGCAGCCTAGCGGGAGGGGACAACAATGAGCAGTTCTTC.

The chain employs TRBV5-1 and TRBJ1-2; TRBD1 agrees at 9 bases. The CDR3 loop spans 17 amino acids. V trimming: 3 bases; J trimming: 3 bases; junction bases outside the gene matches: 12. The V gene's germline CDR1 is SGHRS and CDR2 YFSETQ. The CDR3 here is CASSSLGTGNLDYGYTF. CDR3 sequence (DNA): TGCGCCAGCAGCTCACTTGGGACAGGGAATTTGGACTATGGCTACACCTTC. The variable domain in full, with the rest retrieved from reference TRBV5-1 and TRBJ1-2, is KAGVTQTPRYLIKTRGQQVTLSCSPISGHRSVSWYQQTPGQGLQFLFEYFSETQRNKGNFPGRFSGRQFSNSRSEMNVSTLELGDSALYLCASSSLGTGNLDYGYTFGSGTRLTVV.

The chain is built from TRBV28 and TRBJ2-4; D might be TRBD1 (6 bases). Trimming removed 3 bases at V and 9 bases at J, with 18 bases between. The CDR3 extends over 15 amino acids. CDR1 and CDR2 from the germline V gene are MDHEN and SYDVKM. CDR3 coding DNA: TGTGCCAGCAGTTTGCCCTTCGAGGGCAGGGGCATTCAGTACTTC. As protein: CASSLPFEGRGIQYF.

The chain joins TRBV7-8 to TRBJ2-3, with D maybe TRBD2 (5 bases). From germline, CDR1 is SGHVS and CDR2 FQNEAQ. V lost 5 bases and J 2 bases, leaving 11 bases between the germline ends. The CDR3 contains 14 residues. CDR3: CASSPSSNTDTQYF. The CDR3 DNA follows: TGTGCCAGCAGCCCCTCTAGCAACACAGATACGCAGTATTTT.

CDR3 nucleotide sequence: TGTGCCAGCAGCTTCGGGGGTGACAATGAGCAGTTCTTC. Translating it yields CASSFGGDNEQFF. This chain uses TRBV7-2 with TRBJ2-1; weak D call: TRBD2 (6 bases). Trimming pared 3 bases from V and 5 bases from J, leaving 8 bases between. The CDR3 is 13 residues long. CDR1 is SGHTA and CDR2 is FQGNSA in the germline V gene.

The chain combines TRBV29-1 with TRBJ2-7; no clear D. This CDR3 is built from 14 residues. V lost 0 bases and J lost 5, with 14 bases in between. Looked up from germline, CDR1 is SQVTM and CDR2 is ANQGSEA. In DNA form, the CDR3 reads TGCAGCGTTGAAGACGATGAGTTCCCCAACGAGCAGTACTTC. Amino acid sequence: CSVEDDEFPNEQYF.

This chain connects TRBV19 to TRBJ2-3; D unresolved. The CDR3 is 15 residues long. In germline, CDR1 is LNHDA, CDR2 SQIVND (reference sequence). V gave up 1 base and J gave up 0 bases, with 8 bases separating them. DNA of the CDR3: TGTGCCAGTAGTATAGTGGCAGAAAGCACAGATACGCAGTATTTT. This codes for CASSIVAESTDTQYF.

The chain carries TRBV6-2 or TRBV6-3 and TRBJ1-2, with 10 bases matching TRBD1. The CDR3 has 15 amino acids. J was trimmed by 4 bases and V by 2 bases; bases with no gene match: 4. The germline gives CDR1 MNHEY, CDR2 SVGEGT. CDR3 sequence reads: CASSYADRGSYGYTF. In DNA form, the CDR3 reads TGTGCCAGCAGTTACGCGGACAGGGGGAGCTATGGCTACACCTTC.

The rearrangement links TRBV3-1 (or the pseudogene TRBV3-2) to TRBJ2-7; D not certain. V was cut by 0 bases and J by 6 bases, with 3 bases left in between. The CDR3 contains 11 residues. Germline V gene data show CDR1 as LGHDT and CDR2 as YNNKEL (reference sequence). CDR3 coding DNA: TGTGCCAGCAGCCAAGACGGCGAGCAGTACTTC. Residues: CASSQDGEQYF.

In DNA, the CDR3 is TGCGCCAGCAGCCAAGATGTTCCAGGGGGTTTTGACAATGAGCAGTTCTTC. Translating it yields CASSQDVPGGFDNEQFF. The V gene is TRBV4-3, the J gene TRBJ2-1, with TRBD1 matching 7 bases. The trim removed 0 bases at V and 5 bases at J, leaving 10 bases unmatched. The CDR3 extends over 17 amino acids. Germline lookup yields CDR1 LGHNA and CDR2 YSLEER.

The chain uses TRBV11-3 and TRBJ2-3; D is unresolved. From germline, CDR1 is SGHNT and CDR2 YENEEA. Trimming removed 0 bases at V and 5 bases at J, with 3 bases between. The CDR3 contains 12 residues. CDR3 in DNA: TGTGCCAGCAGCTTAGACAGAGATACGCAGTATTTT. Translation gives CASSLDRDTQYF.

The V and J genes are TRBV15 and TRBJ2-5; the match to TRBD2 covers 8 bases. The CDR3 totals 15 residues. The trim removed 0 bases at V and 2 bases at J, leaving 2 bases unmatched. In germline, CDR1 is LNHNV, CDR2 YYDKDF (reference sequence). CDR3 coding DNA: TGTGCCACCAGCAGAGAACTAGCGGCTCAAGAGACCCAGTACTTC. Its translation: CATSRELAAQETQYF. Complete variable domain (other parts from reference TRBV15 and TRBJ2-5): DAMVIQNPRYQVTQFGKPVTLSCSQTLNHNVMYWYQQKSSQAPKLLFHYYDKDFNNEADTPDNFQSRRPNTSFCFLDIRSPGLGDTAMYLCATSRELAAQETQYFGPGTRLLVL.

The J gene is TRBJ2-6, the V gene TRBV18; 9 nucleotides match TRBD1. Germline CDR1 and CDR2: KGHSH and LQKENI. The CDR3 is made up of 18 amino acids. Unmatched junction bases numbered 8, after V lost 3 bases and J lost 2 bases. As DNA, the CDR3 is TGTGCCAGCTCACCCACCGGGACAGGGATCCCTGGGGCCAACGTCCTGACTTTC. It yields the protein CASSPTGTGIPGANVLTF.